These 13 T cell receptor beta chains were sequenced from one sample in a study of T cells in lung cancer brain metastases. TCRdb keeps only in-frame clones here, not all; method: immunoSEQ multiplex PCR. The sample carries 4,000 to 6,500 clones, more than 75% recorded once. Input material: tumor tissue from a brain metastasis. The receptor source for this set is a woman in her fifties or sixties with non-small cell lung cancer that had spread to the brain.

The J gene is TRBJ1-3, the V gene TRBV2; 7 bases align to TRBD1. With V trimmed by 5 bases and J by 6 bases, 7 bases remained unmatched. This CDR3 has 14 residues. CDR1 and CDR2 (germline): SNHLY, FYNNEI. The CDR3 coding sequence is TGTGCCAGCAGTCCGACAGGGAACAAAAACACCATATATTTT. This translates into CASSPTGNKNTIYF.

This clone is a singleton in its sample. V and J are TRBV6-1 and TRBJ2-3; a weak D match, TRBD2 (6 bases). Germline V gives CDR1 MNHNS, CDR2 SASEGT. The CDR3 has 14 residues. The V gene lost 5 bases and the J gene lost 2 bases, with 11 bases spanning the gap. The CDR3, as DNA: TGTGCCAGCAGTAGCGGGCGGCTCACAGATACGCAGTATTTT. Protein: CASSSGRLTDTQYF.

The rearrangement joins TRBV5-4 to TRBJ1-2; D gene uncertain. The CDR3 is made up of 12 amino acids. Germline values: CDR1 SGHNT, CDR2 YYREEE (reference sequence). Trimming left V 2 bases short and J 8 bases short, with 10 bases between. The CDR3 sequence is CASSLKGDGYTF. The CDR3 DNA is TGTGCCAGCAGCTTAAAAGGTGACGGCTACACCTTC.

The chain uses TRBV5-5 and TRBJ2-7; 11 bases align to TRBD2. Germline assignment: CDR1 SGHKS and CDR2 YYEKEE (reference sequence). V dropped 7 bases and J dropped 3; count of bases not matched to a gene: 9. The CDR3 length is 15 residues. This chain's CDR3 is CASSNLAGGRYEQYF. CDR3 nucleotide sequence: TGTGCCAGCTCAAACCTAGCGGGAGGTCGCTACGAGCAGTACTTC. The variable domain in full, completed from reference TRBV5-5 and TRBJ2-7, reads DAGVTQSPTHLIKTRGQQVTLRCSPISGHKSVSWYQQVLGQGPQFIFQYYEKEERGRGNFPDRFSARQFPNYSSELNVNALLLGDSALYLCASSNLAGGRYEQYFGPGTRLTVT.

This rearrangement joins TRBV27 to TRBJ1-1; tentatively, D is TRBD1 (5 bases). Germline CDR1 and CDR2: MNHEY and SMNVEV (reference sequence). The CDR3 contains 14 residues. Trimming shortened V by 6 bases and J by 3 bases, and 14 bases separated the two germline ends. CDR3 nucleotide sequence: TGTGCCAGCAGAAACCAGGGCAGGGACACTGAAGCTTTCTTT. Its protein product is CASRNQGRDTEAFF.

The CDR3 bases are TGTGCCAGCAGCTTCAGGTTATCTAGCAATCAGCCCCAGCATTTT. Translating gives CASSFRLSSNQPQHF. The chain links TRBV5-5 to TRBJ1-5; no reliable D call. Germline CDR1 SGHKS, CDR2 YYEKEE (reference sequence). V was clipped by 2 bases and J by 0 bases, with 9 bases between them. CDR3 length: 15 residues.

This clone was counted once. The junction departs from germline at one end; a sequencing error may be responsible. This sample includes further DNA sequences coding for the same CDR3. The chain combines TRBV7-2 with TRBJ2-7; perhaps D is TRBD1 or TRBD2 (6 bases each). CDR1 SGHTA and CDR2 FQGNSA come from the germline V gene. This CDR3 spans 13 amino acids. The CDR3 DNA sequence: TGTGCCAGCAGCTTTGGCGGGACACCCGAGCAGTATTTC. Protein product: CASSFGGTPEQYF.

The V and J genes are TRBV28 and TRBJ1-5; D is uncertain. Looked up from germline, CDR1 is MDHEN and CDR2 is SYDVKM. V lost 7 bases to trimming and J lost 6 bases, with 13 bases between them. The CDR3 is made up of 13 amino acids. CDR3 DNA sequence: TGTGCCAGCAAAAGGGAGGGCGGTCAGCCCCAGCATTTT. This codes for CASKREGGQPQHF. The full variable domain, with the rest looked up from reference TRBV28 and TRBJ1-5, is DVKVTQSSRYLVKRTGEKVFLECVQDMDHENMFWYRQDPGLGLRLIYFSYDVKMKEKGDIPEGYSVSREKKERFSLILESASTNQTSMYLCASKREGGQPQHFGDGTRLSIL.

The V gene is TRBV29-1, the J gene TRBJ2-1, with TRBD2 identical over 10 bases. The CDR3 length is 14 residues. J lost 3 bases, V lost 6 bases, and 5 bases had no gene match. Per germline, CDR1 SQVTM and CDR2 ANQGSEA. DNA of the CDR3: TGCAGCGTGGAACCTAGCGGGGGCTACAATGAGCAGTTCTTC. Amino acid sequence: CSVEPSGGYNEQFF.

The rearrangement joins TRBV28 to TRBJ2-7; D is undetermined. CDR3 length: 13 amino acids. Trimming stripped 7 bases from V and 2 bases from J, with 12 bases between. CDR1 is MDHEN, CDR2 SYDVKM, per germline. The CDR3 region has the DNA TGTGCCAGCACCTCCGTGGAACCCTACGAGCAGTACTTC. This translates into CASTSVEPYEQYF.

V usage is TRBV5-8 and J usage is TRBJ1-1; 8 nucleotides agree with TRBD1. This CDR3 spans 12 amino acids. Germline V gene lookup returns CDR1 SGHTS and CDR2 YDEGEE. With 5 bases clipped from V and 8 bases from J, the junction kept 5 bases outside the gene matches. The CDR3 here is CASSPNRGEAFF. DNA for the CDR3: TGTGCCAGCAGTCCCAACAGGGGGGAAGCTTTCTTT.

This clone was recorded only once. The V call is TRBV19, the J call TRBJ1-2, with 7 nucleotides matching TRBD1. In germline, CDR1 is LNHDA, CDR2 SQIVND (reference sequence). The CDR3 extends over 15 amino acids. With 7 bases clipped from V and 8 bases from J, the junction kept 16 bases outside the gene matches. DNA of the CDR3: TGTGCCAGTACCGCTCCAGGCCCCAGGGGGAAAGGCTACACCTTC. Protein product: CASTAPGPRGKGYTF.

CDR3 coding DNA: TGTGCCAGCAGTCCCAAAGGCGGGGTTTTAGAGACCCAGTACTTC. Its protein is CASSPKGGVLETQYF. This chain connects TRBV6-5 to TRBJ2-5, with D maybe TRBD2 (6 bases). Germline CDR1 reads MNHEY; CDR2 reads SVGAGI. The CDR3 has 15 amino acids. V lost 5 bases and J lost 4, with 17 bases in between.